One sample yielded the 26 T cell receptor beta chains listed below, sequenced in a study of shared clonotypes between healthy human individuals. CD8 cells classed as naive were CD45RO-negative and positively selected for CCR7, excluding terminally differentiated effector memory CD45RA+ cells. TCRdb's table, derived via immunoSEQ multiplex PCR, lists solely in-frame clones and lacks some. The sample includes over 800,000 clones, 92% seen only once; the top ten take approximately 25%. Sequenced input: naive CD8+ T cells sorted from blood. The receptors were sampled from a man in his thirties or forties in good health.

Of note for this clone: The same CDR3 can be traced to other DNA sequences in this sample. The CDR3 DNA is TGCGCCAGCAGCTTAGCTGGGGCCAACGTCCTGACTTTC. Translation: CASSLAGANVLTF. The rearrangement joins TRBV5-1 to TRBJ2-6; no clear D. Per the germline V gene, CDR1 is SGHRS and CDR2 is YFSETQ. The V end was cut by 2 bases, the J end by 2 bases, with 2 bases between. This CDR3 is built from 13 residues.

In its sample, this clone was seen once. This rearrangement joins TRBV19 to TRBJ1-5; D is possibly TRBD1 (5 bases). The CDR3 is made up of 14 amino acids. Germline V gene sequence: CDR1 LNHDA, CDR2 SQIVND (reference sequence). V gave up 8 bases and J gave up 7 bases, with 18 bases separating them. This CDR3 reads CASRLGGGMQPQHF. The CDR3 DNA is TGTGCCAGTCGCTTGGGCGGGGGGATGCAGCCCCAGCATTTT.

V gene TRBV7-9 combines with J gene TRBJ1-2, with D uncertain. V lost 10 bases and J 4 bases, leaving 19 bases between the germline ends. CDR1 and CDR2 from the germline V gene are SEHNR and FQNEAQ (reference sequence). The CDR3 is 14 amino acids. As DNA, the CDR3 is TGTGCCACGTCCGTCTATACAGCTAGCTATGGCTACACCTTC. Encoded protein: CATSVYTASYGYTF.

The rearrangement links TRBV5-5 to TRBJ1-4; unclear D gene. The CDR3 spans 13 residues. Germline CDR1 SGHKS, CDR2 YYEKEE (reference sequence). The V end was cut by 0 bases, the J end by 7 bases, with 7 bases between. The CDR3 loop is CASSLVVVEKLFF. For the CDR3, the DNA is TGTGCCAGCAGCTTGGTTGTGGTTGAAAAACTGTTTTTT.

The V call is TRBV28, the J call TRBJ1-1; 10 nucleotides agree with TRBD1. The V gene end was trimmed by 9 bases and the J gene end by 4 bases; junction bases not matched to a gene: 8. This CDR3 contains 14 residues. Germline CDR1 and CDR2: MDHEN and SYDVKM. Here the CDR3 DNA reads TGTGCCAGTACCCAGGGACAGGGGCCCACTGAAGCTTTCTTT. Amino acid sequence: CASTQGQGPTEAFF.

The chain combines TRBV6-5 with TRBJ2-3; D may be TRBD1 (6 bases). The germline gives CDR1 MNHEY, CDR2 SVGAGI. The CDR3 is made up of 13 amino acids. Deletions cut 6 bases from V and 6 bases from J, with 13 bases between. The CDR3 DNA is TGTGCCAGCAGCGGACAGTTTGGGGATACGCAGTATTTT. Amino acid sequence: CASSGQFGDTQYF.

The chain uses TRBV6-4 and TRBJ1-1, with D unresolved. V gave up 0 bases and J gave up 5 bases, with 13 bases separating them. The CDR3 covers 15 residues. From germline, CDR1 is MRHNA and CDR2 SNTAGT. CDR3 DNA: TGTGCCAGCAGTGACTCGTATATGGTAGGAACTGAAGCTTTCTTT. This sequence encodes CASSDSYMVGTEAFF.

This chain links TRBV6-1 with TRBJ1-2, with 9 bases identical to TRBD1. The V and J ends lost 8 bases and 4 bases, in that order; junction bases with no gene match: 11. Germline CDR1 is MNHNS and CDR2 is SASEGT. This CDR3 is built from 15 residues. The CDR3 spells CASWDREGLSYGYTF. For the CDR3, the DNA is TGTGCCAGCTGGGACAGGGAAGGGTTGAGCTATGGCTACACCTTC.

The chain links TRBV9 to TRBJ1-3; D ambiguous. This CDR3 spans 14 amino acids. Trimming removed 3 bases from V and 0 bases from J, with 7 bases in between. Per germline, CDR1 SGDLS and CDR2 YYNGEE. The CDR3 protein is CASSAGTSGNTIYF. The DNA of the CDR3 is TGTGCCAGCAGCGCGGGAACCTCTGGAAACACCATATATTTT.

This chain links TRBV18 with TRBJ2-5, with 9 bases identical to TRBD1. Germline assignment: CDR1 KGHSH and CDR2 LQKENI. Trimming cost V 3 bases and J 0 bases; bases outside gene matches: 11. The CDR3 has 18 residues. Written as DNA, the CDR3 is TGTGCCAGCTCACCCGCTCGGGGACAGGGAGCCGACCAAGAGACCCAGTACTTC. Its translation: CASSPARGQGADQETQYF.

This clone appeared a few times. This chain's CDR3 is CASSGLDLFSYNEQFF. CDR3 nucleotides: TGTGCCAGCAGCGGATTGGACTTATTCTCCTACAATGAGCAGTTCTTC. The J gene is TRBJ2-1, the V gene TRBV5-5; a weak D match, TRBD2 (5 bases). This CDR3 has 16 amino acids. Trimming pared 4 bases from V and 0 bases from J, leaving 14 bases between. Germline V gene data show CDR1 as SGHKS and CDR2 as YYEKEE (reference sequence). The variable domain in full, with the rest retrieved from reference TRBV5-5 and TRBJ2-1, is DAGVTQSPTHLIKTRGQQVTLRCSPISGHKSVSWYQQVLGQGPQFIFQYYEKEERGRGNFPDRFSARQFPNYSSELNVNALLLGDSALYLCASSGLDLFSYNEQFFGPGTRLTVL.

This chain links TRBV5-1 with TRBJ2-1; D remains ambiguous. CDR1 and CDR2 from the germline V gene are SGHRS and YFSETQ. V lost 0 bases to trimming and J lost 0 bases, with 10 bases between them. The CDR3 has 16 amino acids. The CDR3 DNA reads TGCGCCAGCAGCTTGGTTCCGGAGCGCTCCTACAATGAGCAGTTCTTC. It is translated as CASSLVPERSYNEQFF.

This clone turned up a few times. V usage is TRBV6-1 and J usage is TRBJ1-2; 10 bases map to TRBD1. The junction had 3 bases not matched to a gene; V was cut back by 8 bases and J by 3 bases. The CDR3 runs to 13 residues. CDR1 and CDR2 (germline): MNHNS, SASEGT. In nucleotides, the CDR3 is TGTGCCAGCGGGGACAGGGGTTACTATGGCTACACCTTC. Its protein is CASGDRGYYGYTF.

The gene calls are TRBV5-8 and TRBJ2-5; D is possibly TRBD1 (6 bases). CDR1 SGHTS and CDR2 YDEGEE come from the germline V gene. The germline V and J ends were trimmed by 6 bases and 1 base, with 19 bases remaining between them. This CDR3 contains 16 residues. The CDR3 loop reads CASTQRDTFFQETQYF. As DNA, the CDR3 is TGTGCCAGCACCCAACGGGACACTTTCTTCCAAGAGACCCAGTACTTC.

CDR3 in DNA: TGTGCCATCAGTGAGGAACTAGCGTCTGAAACGCAGTATTTT. The encoded protein is CAISEELASETQYF. V usage is TRBV10-3 and J usage is TRBJ2-3; 7 bases are a match to TRBD2. The CDR3 is made up of 14 amino acids. Germline assignment: CDR1 ENHRY and CDR2 SYGVKD. The J segment lost 9 bases and the V segment lost 2 bases, leaving 8 bases of the junction unmatched.

This clone was detected once. The genes are TRBV15 and TRBJ2-7; 9 bases are a match to TRBD1. V trimming: 5 bases; J trimming: 4 bases; junction bases outside the gene matches: 12. Germline V CDR1 and CDR2: LNHNV, YYDKDF (reference sequence). The CDR3 sequence is 16 residues long. The CDR3 here is CATSPDPGQGKYEQYF. The CDR3 DNA reads TGTGCCACCAGCCCAGACCCGGGACAGGGAAAGTACGAGCAGTACTTC.

The CDR3 reads CASSFEGGYNARDEQFF. In DNA form, the CDR3 reads TGTGCCAGCAGCTTTGAGGGGGGGTACAATGCGAGGGATGAGCAGTTCTTC. The chain employs TRBV7-9 and TRBJ2-1; weak D call: TRBD2 (7 bases). The CDR3 runs 17 residues. V gave up 3 bases and J gave up 8 bases, with 23 bases separating them. Per germline, CDR1 SEHNR and CDR2 FQNEAQ (reference sequence).

This chain joins TRBV4-1 and TRBJ1-5, with 7 bases aligning to TRBD1. Trimming cost V 2 bases and J 7 bases; bases outside gene matches: 5. The CDR3 has 14 amino acids. The germline V gene encodes CDR1 MGHRA and CDR2 YSYEKL. The CDR3 region is CASSQTTGVQPQHF. The CDR3 coding sequence is TGCGCCAGCAGCCAAACAACAGGGGTCCAGCCCCAGCATTTT.

The V call is TRBV6-6, the J call TRBJ2-2; 9 bases are shared with TRBD1. Losses at the gene ends were 2 bases for V and 7 bases for J; bases not matched to a gene: 5. Germline CDR1 and CDR2: MNHNY and SVGAGI (reference sequence). This CDR3 is 15 amino acids long. CDR3 residues: CASSYVGQGGGELFF. CDR3 nucleotide sequence: TGTGCCAGCAGTTACGTGGGACAGGGCGGCGGGGAGCTGTTTTTT.

The CDR3 loop is CASSYSRSPNTEAFF. In DNA form, the CDR3 reads TGTGCCAGCAGTTACTCCCGCAGTCCTAACACTGAAGCTTTCTTT. The gene calls are TRBV27 and TRBJ1-1; D gene ambiguous. CDR3 length: 15 amino acids. Trimming cost V 4 bases and J 2 bases, with 14 bases left between them. Germline CDR1 MNHEY, CDR2 SMNVEV (reference sequence).

The chain employs TRBV5-1 and TRBJ2-7; TRBD1 matches at 10 bases. Germline loops: CDR1 SGHRS, CDR2 YFSETQ. The CDR3 is 16 residues long. J lost 2 bases, V lost 0 bases, and 5 bases had no gene match. The CDR3 DNA reads TGCGCCAGCAGCTTGGCCTTAGGGACAGGGGCCTACGAGCAGTACTTC. Translation: CASSLALGTGAYEQYF.

The J gene is TRBJ2-7, the V gene TRBV29-1, with 9 bases aligning to TRBD1. Looked up from germline, CDR1 is SQVTM and CDR2 is ANQGSEA. V lost 1 base, J lost 2 bases, and 9 bases stayed unmatched. The CDR3 has 16 residues. Here the CDR3 DNA reads TGCAGCGTTGAAGCTCCCCGGGACAGGGCAACCTACGAGCAGTACTTC. Translation gives CSVEAPRDRATYEQYF.

The gene calls are TRBV10-1 and TRBJ2-7; TRBD2 matches 10 bases. CDR1 and CDR2 (germline): WNHNN, SYGVQD (reference sequence). There are 18 residues in the CDR3. With V trimmed by 5 bases and J by 5 bases, 18 bases remained unmatched. CDR3: CASSLFSSGRALIHEQYF. The CDR3 DNA follows: TGCGCCAGCAGTCTATTTTCGAGCGGGAGGGCCTTAATCCACGAGCAGTACTTC.

The CDR3 loop is CASREARQDTQYF. CDR3 sequence (DNA): TGCGCCAGCAGGGAGGCGCGGCAGGATACGCAGTATTTT. The rearrangement links TRBV5-1 to TRBJ2-3, with D possibly TRBD2 on 5 matching bases. Germline assignment: CDR1 SGHRS and CDR2 YFSETQ. The CDR3 contains 13 residues. Trimming cost V 5 bases and J 6 bases, with 13 bases left between them.

The chain is built from TRBV11-2 and TRBJ2-7, with unresolved D. The V end lost 3 bases, the J end lost 1 base, and 16 bases lay between the germline ends. Germline V gene sequence: CDR1 SGHAT, CDR2 FQNNGV. The CDR3 loop spans 16 amino acids. The CDR3 DNA sequence: TGTGCCAGCAGCTTTTCTTCGGGTCAGAAATCCTACGAGCAGTACTTC. Its protein product is CASSFSSGQKSYEQYF.

J is TRBJ2-1 and V is TRBV11-2; no firm D call. The CDR3 has 15 amino acids. Germline V lookup: CDR1 SGHAT, CDR2 FQNNGV. V lost 5 bases, J lost 8 bases, and 19 bases lay in between. CDR3 amino acids: CASSPILRAGDEQFF. The CDR3 nucleotides read TGTGCCAGCAGCCCAATCCTAAGGGCAGGCGATGAGCAGTTCTTC.